This TCR beta chain was captured in a study of blood T cells in healthy people across ages. Broader study findings: Any changes in expanded clonotypes were possibly confounded, as donor CMV status remained unknown.

Then a second PCR, running about 6 to 12 cycles, was carried out with a sample-barcoded 5' primer and a J-beta primer mix. Per sample, CDR3-containing paired-end reads numbered at least 2.5 million. TCRdb re-called the 5' RACE reads through MiXCR, storing one row per CDR3 protein. The profile shows roughly 2 million distinct CDR3 sequences, around 50% of them singletons. Concerning this clonotype: The antigen remains undetermined.

The germline V gene has CDR1 LGHDT and CDR2 YNNKEL (reference sequence). CDR3 length: 16 amino acids. The V and J ends lost 2 bases and 3 bases, in that order; junction bases with no gene match: 10. This receptor was obtained from a woman aged 40 to 50 in good health. The V call is TRBV3-1, the J call TRBJ2-7; 7 bases are shared with TRBD1. The sequenced material came from blood. The CDR3 DNA is TGTGCCAGCAGCCAATCTCCCGGACAGGACAACTACGAGCAGTACTTC. Its protein product is CASSQSPGQDNYEQYF.